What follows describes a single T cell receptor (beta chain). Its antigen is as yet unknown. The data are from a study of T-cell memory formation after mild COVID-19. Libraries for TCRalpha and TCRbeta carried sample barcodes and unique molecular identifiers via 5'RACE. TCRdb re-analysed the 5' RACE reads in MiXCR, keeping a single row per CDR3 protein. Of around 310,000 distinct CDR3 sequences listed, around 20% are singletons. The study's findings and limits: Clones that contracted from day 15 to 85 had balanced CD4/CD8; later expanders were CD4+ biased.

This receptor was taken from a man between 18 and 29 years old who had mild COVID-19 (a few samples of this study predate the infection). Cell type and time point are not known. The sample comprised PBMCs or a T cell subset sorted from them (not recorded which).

DNA for the CDR3: TGTGCCAGCTCACCCCGCAGGGCCGGGGCAGATACGCAGTATTTT. This gives the protein CASSPRRAGADTQYF. The rearrangement uses TRBV18 and TRBJ2-3; possibly TRBD1 or TRBD2 for D (5 bases each). This CDR3 is 15 amino acids long. V was pared by 3 bases and J by 4 bases, with 14 bases between. Germline V gives CDR1 KGHSH, CDR2 LQKENI.